One TCR beta chain is described in this entry. This specimen belongs to a study of cytomegalovirus exposure and HLA in healthy donors. PCR primers comprised 60 Vbeta and 13 Jbeta primers. Sequencing used immunoSEQ multiplex PCR; TCRdb keeps in-frame clones, though not all of them. The sample holds roughly 180,000 clones; about four fifths are singletons and the top ten take less than 6%. The germline gives CDR1 MDHEN, CDR2 SYDVKM. Between the trimmed V and J ends, which lost 5 bases and 5 bases, there was a span of 19 bases. The length of the CDR3 is 17 residues. This chain joins TRBV28 and TRBJ1-6, with D unresolved. The sample taken for sequencing was PBMCs. This TCR came from a woman in her 30s in good health and CMV-seropositive. CDR3 residues: CASSSIHFGTNNSPLHF. DNA for the CDR3: TGTGCCAGCAGTAGCATTCATTTTGGTACCAATAATTCACCCCTCCACTTT.